This TCR beta chain originates from a study of cytomegalovirus exposure and HLA in healthy donors. Per the germline V gene, CDR1 is SEHNR and CDR2 is FQNEAQ (reference sequence). The V end lost 1 base, the J end lost 6 bases, and 11 bases lay between the germline ends. The CDR3 consists of 14 residues. The PCR used 60 Vbeta and 13 Jbeta primers. Data came from immunoSEQ multiplex PCR; TCRdb stores just in-frame clones and leaves some out. The table has over 70,000 clones, less than 80% seen once; the top ten hold 20% to 25%. For this clone: Its antigen is not known.

Findings and caveats of the study: Earlier analysis yielded a pattern in which most TCR beta V segments were productive about 90% or about 30% of the time.

The rearrangement joins TRBV7-9 to TRBJ2-3, with D possibly TRBD1 on 5 matching bases. Sequenced sample: PBMCs. The receptor comes from a man aged 30 to 45 in good health and CMV-seropositive. The CDR3 loop reads CASSLVGVGDTQYF. For the CDR3, the DNA is TGTGCCAGCAGCTTAGTAGGGGTGGGCGATACGCAGTATTTT.